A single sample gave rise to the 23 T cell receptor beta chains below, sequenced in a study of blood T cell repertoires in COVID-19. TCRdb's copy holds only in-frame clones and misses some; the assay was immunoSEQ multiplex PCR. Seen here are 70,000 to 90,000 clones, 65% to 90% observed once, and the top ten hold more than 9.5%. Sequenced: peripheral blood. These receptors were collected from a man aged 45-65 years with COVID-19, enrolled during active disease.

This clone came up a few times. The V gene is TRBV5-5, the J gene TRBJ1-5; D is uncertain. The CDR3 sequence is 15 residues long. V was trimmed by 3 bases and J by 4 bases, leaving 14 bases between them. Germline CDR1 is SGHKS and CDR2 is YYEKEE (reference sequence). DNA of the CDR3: TGTGCCAGCAGCTCGTCCTGGCTCCGAAATCAGCCCCAGCATTTT. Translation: CASSSSWLRNQPQHF.

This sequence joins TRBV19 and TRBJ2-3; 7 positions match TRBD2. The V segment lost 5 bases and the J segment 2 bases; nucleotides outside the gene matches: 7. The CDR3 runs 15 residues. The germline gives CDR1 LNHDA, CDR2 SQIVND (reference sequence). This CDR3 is CASSSAGSPTDTQYF. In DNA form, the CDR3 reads TGTGCCAGTAGTTCAGCGGGATCACCCACAGATACGCAGTATTTT.

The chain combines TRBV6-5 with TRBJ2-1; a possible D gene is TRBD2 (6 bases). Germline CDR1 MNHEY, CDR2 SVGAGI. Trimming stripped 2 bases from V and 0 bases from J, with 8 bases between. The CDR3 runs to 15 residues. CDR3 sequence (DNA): TGTGCCAGCAGTTACGACGGGAGCTCCTACAATGAGCAGTTCTTC. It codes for CASSYDGSSYNEQFF.

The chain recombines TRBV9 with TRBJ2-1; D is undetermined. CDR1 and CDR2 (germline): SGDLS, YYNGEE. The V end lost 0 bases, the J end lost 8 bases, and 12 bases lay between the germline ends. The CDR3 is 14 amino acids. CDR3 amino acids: CASSVALGRDEQFF. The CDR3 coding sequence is TGTGCCAGCAGCGTAGCTTTAGGCCGGGATGAGCAGTTCTTC.

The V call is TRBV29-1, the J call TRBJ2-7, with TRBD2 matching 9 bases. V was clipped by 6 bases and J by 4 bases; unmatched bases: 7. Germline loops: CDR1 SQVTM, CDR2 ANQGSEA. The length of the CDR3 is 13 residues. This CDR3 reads CSVVSGSGYEQYF. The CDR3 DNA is TGCAGCGTGGTTAGCGGGAGCGGGTACGAGCAGTACTTC.

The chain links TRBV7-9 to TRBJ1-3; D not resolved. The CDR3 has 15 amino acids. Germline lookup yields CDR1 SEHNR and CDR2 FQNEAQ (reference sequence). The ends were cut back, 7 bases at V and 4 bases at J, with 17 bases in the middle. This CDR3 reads CASTGSDGGGNTIYF. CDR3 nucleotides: TGTGCCAGCACCGGAAGCGATGGAGGGGGAAACACCATATATTTT.

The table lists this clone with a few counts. The CDR3: CASSPGQNTDTQYF. DNA of the CDR3: TGTGCCAGCAGTCCGGGACAAAACACAGATACGCAGTATTTT. The chain joins TRBV6-5 to TRBJ2-3, with D perhaps TRBD1 (6 bases). The CDR3 is made up of 14 amino acids. The ends were cut back, 5 bases at V and 2 bases at J, with 11 bases in the middle. The germline V gene encodes CDR1 MNHEY and CDR2 SVGAGI.

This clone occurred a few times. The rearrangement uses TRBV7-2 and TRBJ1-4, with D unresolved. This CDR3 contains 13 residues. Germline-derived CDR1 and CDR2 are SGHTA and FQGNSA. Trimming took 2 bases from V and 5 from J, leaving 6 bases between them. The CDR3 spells CASSLTRNEKLFF. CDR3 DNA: TGTGCCAGCAGCTTAACCAGGAATGAAAAACTGTTTTTT.

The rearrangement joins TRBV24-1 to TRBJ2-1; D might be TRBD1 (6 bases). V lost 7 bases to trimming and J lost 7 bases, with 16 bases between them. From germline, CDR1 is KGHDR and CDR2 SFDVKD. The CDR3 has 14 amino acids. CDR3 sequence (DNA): TGTGCCACCAGCGTTCGGACAGCGGTGAATGAGCAGTTCTTC. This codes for CATSVRTAVNEQFF.

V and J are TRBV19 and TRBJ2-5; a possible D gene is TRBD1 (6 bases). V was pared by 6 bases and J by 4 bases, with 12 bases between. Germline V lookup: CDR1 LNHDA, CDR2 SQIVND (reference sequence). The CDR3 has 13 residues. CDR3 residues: CASRQGYGETQYF. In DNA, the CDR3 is TGTGCCAGTAGGCAGGGGTACGGAGAGACCCAGTACTTC.

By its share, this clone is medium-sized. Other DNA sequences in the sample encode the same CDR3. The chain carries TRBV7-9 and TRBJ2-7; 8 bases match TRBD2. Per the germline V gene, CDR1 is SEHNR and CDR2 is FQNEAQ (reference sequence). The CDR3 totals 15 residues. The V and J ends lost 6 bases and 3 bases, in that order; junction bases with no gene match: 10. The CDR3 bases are TGTGCCAGCAGGGCTGACGGGGGGGATAGCTACGAGCAGTACTTC. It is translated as CASRADGGDSYEQYF.

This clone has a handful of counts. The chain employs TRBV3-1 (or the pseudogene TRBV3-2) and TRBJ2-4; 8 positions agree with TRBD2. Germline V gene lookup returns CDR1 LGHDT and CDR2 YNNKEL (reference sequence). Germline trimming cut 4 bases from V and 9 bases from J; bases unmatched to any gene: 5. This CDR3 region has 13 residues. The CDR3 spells CASSPGLEVIQYF. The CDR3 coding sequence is TGTGCCAGCAGCCCGGGACTAGAGGTCATTCAGTACTTC.

The CDR3 DNA reads as TGTGCCAGCAGCCAGGGATCTAGCGGGAGGTACACCGGGGAGCTGTTTTTT. Its protein is CASSQGSSGRYTGELFF. The rearrangement links TRBV4-2 to TRBJ2-2, with TRBD2 identical over 11 bases. The CDR3 length is 17 residues. Looked up from germline, CDR1 is LGHNA and CDR2 is YNFKEQ. The V gene end was trimmed by 3 bases and the J gene end by 3 bases; junction bases not matched to a gene: 6.

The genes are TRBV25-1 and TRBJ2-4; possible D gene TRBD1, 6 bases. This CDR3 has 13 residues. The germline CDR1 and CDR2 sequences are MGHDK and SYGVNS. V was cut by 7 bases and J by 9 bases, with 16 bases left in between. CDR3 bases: TGTGCCAGCACCAGACAGGACGCGGCCATTCAGTACTTC. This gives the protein CASTRQDAAIQYF.

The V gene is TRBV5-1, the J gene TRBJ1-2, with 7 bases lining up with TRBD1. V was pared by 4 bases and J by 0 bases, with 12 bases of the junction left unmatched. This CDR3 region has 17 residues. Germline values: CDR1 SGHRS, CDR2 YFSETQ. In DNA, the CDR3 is TGCGCCAGCAGCAACCCACTACAGGGGAAGACTAACTATGGCTACACCTTC. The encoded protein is CASSNPLQGKTNYGYTF.

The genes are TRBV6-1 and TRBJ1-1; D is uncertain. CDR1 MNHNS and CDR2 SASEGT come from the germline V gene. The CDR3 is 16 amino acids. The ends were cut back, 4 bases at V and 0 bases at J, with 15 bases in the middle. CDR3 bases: TGTGCCAGCAGTGTTCCACCGGGATCGGTGAACACTGAAGCTTTCTTT. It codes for CASSVPPGSVNTEAFF.

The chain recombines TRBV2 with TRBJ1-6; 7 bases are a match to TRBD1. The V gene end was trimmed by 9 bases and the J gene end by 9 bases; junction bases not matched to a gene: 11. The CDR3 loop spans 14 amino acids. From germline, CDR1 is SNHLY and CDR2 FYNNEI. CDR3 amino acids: CARTTGARSSPLHF. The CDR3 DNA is TGTGCCAGGACCACAGGGGCCCGGTCTTCACCCCTCCACTTT.

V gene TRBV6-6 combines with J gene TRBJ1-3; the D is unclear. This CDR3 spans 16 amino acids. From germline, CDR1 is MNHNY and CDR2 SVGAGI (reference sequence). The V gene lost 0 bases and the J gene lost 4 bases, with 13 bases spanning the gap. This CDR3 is CASSYSEHSRGNTIYF. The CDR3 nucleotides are TGTGCCAGCAGTTACTCGGAGCACTCCAGAGGAAACACCATATATTTT.

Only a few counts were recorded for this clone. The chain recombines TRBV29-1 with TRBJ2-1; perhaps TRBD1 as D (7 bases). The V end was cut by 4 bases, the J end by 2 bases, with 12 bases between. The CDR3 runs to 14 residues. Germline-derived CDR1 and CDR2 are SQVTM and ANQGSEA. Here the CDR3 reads CSVGGDSPYNEQFF. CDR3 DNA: TGCAGCGTTGGGGGGGACAGCCCCTACAATGAGCAGTTCTTC.

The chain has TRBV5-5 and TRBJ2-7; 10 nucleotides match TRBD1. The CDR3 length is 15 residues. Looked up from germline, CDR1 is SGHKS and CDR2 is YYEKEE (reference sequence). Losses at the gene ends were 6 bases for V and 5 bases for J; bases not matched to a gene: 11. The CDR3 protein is CASNRPGTGVNEQYF. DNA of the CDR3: TGTGCCAGCAACCGGCCCGGGACAGGGGTGAACGAGCAGTACTTC.

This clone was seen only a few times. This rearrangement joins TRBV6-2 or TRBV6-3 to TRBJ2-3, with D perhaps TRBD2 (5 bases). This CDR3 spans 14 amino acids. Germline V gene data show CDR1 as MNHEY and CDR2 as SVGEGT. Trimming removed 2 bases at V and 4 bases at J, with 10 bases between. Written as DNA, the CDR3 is TGTGCCAGCAGTTACGAGGGTCCCCCAGATACGCAGTATTTT. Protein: CASSYEGPPDTQYF.

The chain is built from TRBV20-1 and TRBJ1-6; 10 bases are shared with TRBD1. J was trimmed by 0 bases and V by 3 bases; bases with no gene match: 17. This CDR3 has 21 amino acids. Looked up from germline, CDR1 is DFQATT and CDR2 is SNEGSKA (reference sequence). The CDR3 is CSASAPPGQGSLSSYNSPLHF. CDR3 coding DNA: TGCAGTGCTAGTGCCCCCCCGGGACAGGGGTCACTGAGCTCCTATAATTCACCCCTCCACTTT.

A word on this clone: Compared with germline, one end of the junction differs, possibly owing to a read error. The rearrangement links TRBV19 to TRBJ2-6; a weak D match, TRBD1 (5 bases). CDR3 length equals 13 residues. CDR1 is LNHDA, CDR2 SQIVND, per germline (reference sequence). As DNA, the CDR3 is TGTGCCAGTAGTTTAGACAGAGCCAACGTCCTGACTTTC. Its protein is CASSLDRANVLTF. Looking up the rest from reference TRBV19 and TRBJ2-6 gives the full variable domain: DGGITQSPKYLFRKEGQNVTLSCEQNLNHDAMYWYRQDPGQGLRLIYYSQIVNDFQKGDIAEGYSVSREKKESFPLTVTSAQKNPTAFYLCASSLDRANVLTFGAGSRLTVL.